Sequencing of this TCR beta chain was carried out in a study of cytomegalovirus exposure and HLA in healthy donors. Overall study results and limits: Upon later analysis, TCR association rates were observed to vary by HLA locus, being highest for DRB1 and lowest for HLA-C.

Use of 60 Vbeta and 13 Jbeta primers characterized the PCR. TCRdb's copy holds only in-frame clones and misses some; the assay was immunoSEQ multiplex PCR. The sample lists some 100,000 clones, 75% occurring once. Donors had nominal health at sampling but likely had unrecorded immune exposures. To note about this clone: The antigen is unknown.

Between the trimmed V and J ends, which lost 6 bases and 0 bases, there was a span of 14 bases. The CDR3 is 15 residues long. Germline lookup yields CDR1 SGHRS and CDR2 YFSETQ. This TCR derives from a man aged 45-65 years in good health and CMV-seronegative. The specimen was PBMCs. V is TRBV5-1 and J is TRBJ2-3; possibly TRBD1 for D (6 bases). CDR3: CASTFRDISTDTQYF. In nucleotides, the CDR3 is TGCGCCAGCACCTTCAGGGACATTAGCACAGATACGCAGTATTTT.